Listed below are T cell receptor beta chains from one sample, sequenced in a study of OX40 agonist ivuxolimab in advanced cancers. Clones were read by immunoSEQ multiplex PCR, and TCRdb kept only the in-frame ones, dropping some. The table has about 130,000 clones, approximately 90% seen once. The specimen comprised CD4+ or CD8+ T cells sorted from blood, sampled in a trial of the OX40 agonist ivuxolimab. These receptors originate from an adult with an advanced solid tumor such as melanoma, head and neck, liver or kidney cancer. CDR3s include the opening cysteine and the closing phenylalanine or tryptophan. A D gene is named only where the DNA matches it firmly. The size field is filled for only some rows; it gives once, few, many or a size class.

D gene | J gene | clone size | V gene | CDR3 protein | CDR3 DNA
TRBD1 | TRBJ2-4 | - | TRBV11-3 | CASSRVGRQGYIQYF | TGTGCCAGCAGCCGGGTTGGTAGACAGGGGTACATTCAGTACTTC
- | TRBJ2-1 | - | TRBV6-5 | CASSYLPGSYNEQFF | TGTGCCAGCAGTTACTTACCAGGATCCTACAATGAGCAGTTCTTC
- | TRBJ2-2 | - | TRBV28 | CASSLEGLKTGELFF | TGTGCCAGCAGTTTAGAGGGGTTGAAAACCGGGGAGCTGTTTTTT
- | TRBJ1-5 | once | TRBV6-5 | CASSYSLDQPQHF | TGTGCCAGCAGTTACTCGTTGGATCAGCCCCAGCATTTT
- | TRBJ2-7 | - | TRBV2 | CASSPVYEQYF | TGTGCCAGCAGTCCCGTTTACGAGCAGTACTTC
- | TRBJ1-1 | - | TRBV9 | CASSAGENTEAFF | TGTGCCAGCAGCGCAGGGGAGAACACTGAAGCTTTCTTT
- | TRBJ1-5 | - | TRBV5-4 | CASSLGGNGDKFQHF | TGTGCCAGCAGCTTGGGGGGAAATGGGGACAAATTTCAGCATTTT
- | TRBJ2-6 | - | TRBV10-3 | CAMGVGTLSGANVLTF | TGTGCCATGGGGGTAGGGACACTCTCTGGGGCCAACGTCCTGACTTTC
TRBD2 | TRBJ2-7 | - | TRBV28 | CASSLIIAGAKDEQYF | TGTGCCAGCAGTTTAATAATAGCGGGAGCCAAGGACGAGCAGTACTTC
- | TRBJ2-7 | - | TRBV6-1 | CASSVDRSTYEQYF | TGTGCCAGCAGTGTTGACAGGTCAACCTACGAGCAGTACTTC
- | TRBJ1-1 | - | TRBV7-2 | CASSFFSGTLNTEAFF | TGTGCCAGCAGCTTTTTCTCCGGGACACTGAACACTGAAGCTTTCTTT
- | TRBJ1-2 | - | TRBV9 | CASSVGTGAIYGYTF | TGTGCCAGCAGCGTAGGTACGGGGGCCATCTATGGCTACACCTTC
TRBD2 | TRBJ2-7 | - | TRBV5-4 | CASSTGTSGNYEQYF | TGTGCCAGCAGCACCGGGACTAGCGGTAACTACGAGCAGTACTTC
- | TRBJ1-5 | once | TRBV28 | CASSLWGVRGPLRVGNQPQHF | TGTGCCAGCAGTTTATGGGGAGTGCGGGGCCCGTTACGTGTGGGCAATCAGCCCCAGCATTTT
- | TRBJ1-2 | - | TRBV6-1 | CAESRGDGYTF | TGTGCTGAGAGCAGGGGTGACGGCTACACCTTC
- | TRBJ2-1 | - | TRBV19 | CASSTGTPNEQFF | TGTGCCAGTAGTACCGGGACCCCCAATGAGCAGTTCTTC
- | TRBJ1-1 | - | TRBV19 | CASSTSGRIPNTEAFF | TGTGCCAGTAGTACCTCGGGCCGGATCCCGAACACTGAAGCTTTCTTT
TRBD1 | TRBJ2-7 | once | TRBV27 | CASSSIGQGTYEQYF | TGTGCCAGCAGTTCAATCGGACAGGGAACTTACGAGCAGTACTTC
TRBD2 | TRBJ2-7 | - | TRBV10-3 | CAISESRTSGTYEQYF | TGTGCCATCAGTGAGTCGCGGACTAGCGGTACCTACGAGCAGTACTTC
TRBD2 | TRBJ2-5 | - | TRBV27 | CASSPRRTSGREGMETQYF | TGTGCCAGCAGTCCAAGGAGGACTAGCGGGAGAGAGGGGATGGAGACCCAGTACTTC
TRBD2 | TRBJ2-1 | - | TRBV6-4 | CASSTSGGSDEQFF | TGTGCCAGCAGCACGTCGGGAGGAAGCGATGAGCAGTTCTTC
- | TRBJ1-1 | - | TRBV10-3 | CAISQSVEAFF | TGTGCCATCAGTCAATCGGTTGAAGCTTTCTTT
- | TRBJ2-3 | - | TRBV7-3 | CASSLDGGTDTQYF | TGTGCCAGCAGCTTGGACGGGGGCACAGATACGCAGTATTTT
- | TRBJ1-5 | - | TRBV27 | CASSTRSIGSASLNQPQHF | TGTGCCAGCAGTACCCGGTCTATAGGGTCGGCGAGTTTGAATCAGCCCCAGCATTTT
- | TRBJ2-7 | - | TRBV6-6 | CASSYSEGYEQYF | TGTGCCAGCAGTTACTCAGAAGGTTACGAGCAGTACTTC
- | TRBJ1-5 | - | TRBV9 | CASSPRGSNQPQHF | TGTGCCAGCAGCCCCCGGGGGAGCAATCAGCCCCAGCATTTT
TRBD2 | TRBJ2-7 | - | TRBV19 | CASSIEPPSGLASYEQYF | TGTGCCAGTAGTATAGAGCCACCCTCCGGACTAGCGTCTTACGAGCAGTACTTC
- | TRBJ1-1 | once | TRBV5-1 | CASSLDQGLGAFF | TGCGCCAGCAGCTTGGACCAGGGGTTAGGAGCTTTCTTT
- | TRBJ1-1 | - | TRBV27 | CASRAWVRDEAFF | TGTGCCAGCAGAGCATGGGTCAGGGACGAAGCTTTCTTT
TRBD2 | TRBJ2-7 | - | TRBV9 | CASSLGGVTYEQYF | TGTGCCAGCAGCCTTGGGGGGGTTACCTACGAGCAGTACTTC
TRBD1 | TRBJ1-1 | - | TRBV10-2 | CASRGQGATEAFF | TGCGCCAGCAGGGGACAGGGAGCTACTGAAGCTTTCTTT
- | TRBJ1-2 | once | TRBV28 | CASSLSTVDYGYTF | TGTGCCAGCAGTTTATCGACGGTTGACTATGGCTACACCTTC
- | TRBJ1-1 | - | TRBV28 | CASSRQGTEAFF | TGTGCCAGCAGCCGCCAGGGCACTGAAGCTTTCTTT
- | TRBJ2-7 | - | TRBV5-8 | CASSASSYEQYF | TGTGCCAGCAGCGCTAGCTCCTACGAGCAGTACTTC
TRBD1 | TRBJ2-2 | - | TRBV28 | CASSSGTVTGELFF | TGTGCCAGCAGTTCCGGGACAGTCACCGGGGAGCTGTTTTTT
- | TRBJ2-7 | medium-sized | TRBV5-4 | CASSPEGVEQYF | TGTGCCAGCAGCCCTGAAGGGGTCGAGCAGTACTTC
- | TRBJ1-1 | - | TRBV7-2 | CASSPQAGNTEAFF | TGTGCCAGCAGCCCCCAAGCGGGAAACACTGAAGCTTTCTTT
TRBD1 | TRBJ1-5 | - | TRBV18 | CASSPPGDRSNQPQHF | TGTGCCAGCTCACCACCGGGGGACAGAAGCAATCAGCCCCAGCATTTT
- | TRBJ1-2 | - | TRBV21-1 | CASRATGVHGYTF | TGTGCCAGCAGGGCCACAGGGGTACATGGCTACACCTTC
- | TRBJ1-1 | - | TRBV2 | CASSVRAVGRSNTEAFF | TGTGCCAGCAGTGTTCGTGCCGTTGGCAGATCGAACACTGAAGCTTTCTTT
TRBD1 | TRBJ1-4 | - | TRBV6-1 | CASSEDRGVKLFF | TGTGCCAGCAGTGAAGACAGGGGGGTTAAACTGTTTTTT
- | TRBJ1-1 | once | TRBV7-9 | CASSLGLGEEGPEAFF | TGTGCCAGCAGCTTAGGCTTAGGGGAAGAGGGGCCGGAGGCTTTCTTT
- | TRBJ2-3 | - | TRBV19 | CASSGTSTDTQYF | TGTGCCTCTTCAGGCACGAGCACAGATACGCAGTATTTT
TRBD2 | TRBJ2-7 | - | TRBV19 | CASSILLAGAYEQYF | TGTGCCAGTAGTATATTACTAGCGGGAGCCTACGAGCAGTACTTC
- | TRBJ2-7 | - | TRBV6-1 | CATHGGTTAYEQYF | TGTGCCACCCATGGGGGGACAACCGCCTACGAGCAGTACTTC
TRBD2 | TRBJ2-3 | - | TRBV7-3 | CASSPTGLVTDTQYF | TGTGCCAGCAGCCCTACGGGACTAGTAACAGATACGCAGTATTTT
TRBD2 | TRBJ2-5 | - | TRBV7-2 | CASSRGQREETETQYF | TGTGCCAGCAGTCGGGGGCAGCGGGAGGAGACAGAGACCCAGTACTTC
- | TRBJ2-7 | - | TRBV27 | CASSFLETYYEQYF | TGTGCCAGCAGTTTTCTGGAAACTTACTACGAGCAGTACTTC
TRBD1 | TRBJ2-5 | - | TRBV19 | CASSIGGRGPKTQYF | TGTGCCAGTAGTATAGGAGGTAGGGGGCCGAAGACCCAGTACTTC
TRBD1 | TRBJ1-1 | - | TRBV11-2 | CASSFFAGGAGTNTEAFF | TGTGCCAGCAGCTTTTTTGCAGGGGGCGCAGGAACGAACACTGAAGCTTTCTTT
- | TRBJ1-1 | - | TRBV21-1 | CASSKAGGLTEAFF | TGTGCCAGCAGCAAAGCAGGGGGCCTGACTGAAGCTTTCTTT
TRBD1 | TRBJ2-7 | - | TRBV28 | CASSSPGQTYEQYF | TGTGCCAGCAGTAGTCCGGGACAGACCTACGAGCAGTACTTC
TRBD1 | TRBJ1-2 | few | TRBV2 | CASSGTGAYGYTF | TGTGCCAGCAGCGGGACAGGGGCCTATGGCTACACCTTC